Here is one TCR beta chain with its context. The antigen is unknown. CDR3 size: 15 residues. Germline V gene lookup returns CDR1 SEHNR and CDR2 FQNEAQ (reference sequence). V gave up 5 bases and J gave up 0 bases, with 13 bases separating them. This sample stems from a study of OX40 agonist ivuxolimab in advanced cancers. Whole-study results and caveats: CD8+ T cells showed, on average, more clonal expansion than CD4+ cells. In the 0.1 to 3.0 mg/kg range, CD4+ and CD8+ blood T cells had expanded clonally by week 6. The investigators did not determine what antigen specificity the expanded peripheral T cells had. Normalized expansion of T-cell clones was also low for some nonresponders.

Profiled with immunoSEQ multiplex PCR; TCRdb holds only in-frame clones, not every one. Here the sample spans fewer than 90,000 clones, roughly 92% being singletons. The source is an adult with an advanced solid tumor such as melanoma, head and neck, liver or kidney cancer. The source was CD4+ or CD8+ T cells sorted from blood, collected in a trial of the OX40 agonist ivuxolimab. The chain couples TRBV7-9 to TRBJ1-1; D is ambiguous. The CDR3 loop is CASSPVGALNTEAFF. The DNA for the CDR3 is TGTGCCAGCAGCCCGGTCGGCGCACTGAACACTGAAGCTTTCTTT.